This TCR beta chain was recorded in a study of high-grade serous ovarian cancer treatment subgroups. Libraries were prepared by immunoSEQ multiplex PCR; TCRdb keeps only in-frame clonotypes and omits some of them. The sample records 7,000 or so clones, 75% to 85% being singletons. The tumor samples were collected prior to definitive surgery or chemotherapy. This CDR3 spans 13 amino acids. Germline CDR1 SGHAT, CDR2 FQNNGV. V shed 1 base and J shed 2 bases, with 6 bases lying between them. Sequenced sample: tumor tissue. This TCR was sampled from a human donor with high-grade serous ovarian cancer. This sequence joins TRBV11-2 and TRBJ2-7; TRBD1 is a possible D gene (6 bases). CDR3 loop: CASSLGTAYEQYF. CDR3 nucleotides: TGTGCCAGCAGCTTAGGGACAGCCTACGAGCAGTACTTC. The full variable domain, rest sourced from reference TRBV11-2 and TRBJ2-7, is EAGVAQSPRYKIIEKRQSVAFWCNPISGHATLYWYQQILGQGPKLLIQFQNNGVVDDSQLPKDRFSAERLKGVDSTLKIQPAKLEDSAVYLCASSLGTAYEQYFGPGTRLTVT.